Below, one TCR beta chain is given with its context. Authors' data handling: Using reference gene primer amplification, nucleated cell counts were estimated. Measured with immunoSEQ multiplex PCR; TCRdb has only the in-frame clones, and not every one. The V and J calls and clone size are taken from that table; D and trimming were inferred from the DNA. Among 200,000 to 300,000 clones, 75% to 90% were seen once, and the ten largest hold roughly 3.9%. Germline V CDR1 and CDR2: SGHNT, YYREEE (reference sequence). V dropped 5 bases and J dropped 5; count of bases not matched to a gene: 16. The CDR3 totals 18 residues. This record comes from a study of blood T cell repertoires in COVID-19. Study details: Sites in the United States, Italy and Spain provided acute and convalescent COVID-19 samples. PBMCs, B-cell-depleted T cells, or T cells were the source of the cDNA or gDNA that made up the material.

The sequenced sample consisted of peripheral blood. The rearrangement uses TRBV5-4 and TRBJ2-3, with 11 bases that match TRBD2. This clonotype was sampled from a woman in her thirties or forties with acute or convalescent COVID-19. CDR3 residues: CASRDVLLAGGPLDTQYF. The CDR3 region has the DNA TGTGCCAGCAGGGACGTACTCTTAGCGGGGGGGCCTCTAGATACGCAGTATTTT.